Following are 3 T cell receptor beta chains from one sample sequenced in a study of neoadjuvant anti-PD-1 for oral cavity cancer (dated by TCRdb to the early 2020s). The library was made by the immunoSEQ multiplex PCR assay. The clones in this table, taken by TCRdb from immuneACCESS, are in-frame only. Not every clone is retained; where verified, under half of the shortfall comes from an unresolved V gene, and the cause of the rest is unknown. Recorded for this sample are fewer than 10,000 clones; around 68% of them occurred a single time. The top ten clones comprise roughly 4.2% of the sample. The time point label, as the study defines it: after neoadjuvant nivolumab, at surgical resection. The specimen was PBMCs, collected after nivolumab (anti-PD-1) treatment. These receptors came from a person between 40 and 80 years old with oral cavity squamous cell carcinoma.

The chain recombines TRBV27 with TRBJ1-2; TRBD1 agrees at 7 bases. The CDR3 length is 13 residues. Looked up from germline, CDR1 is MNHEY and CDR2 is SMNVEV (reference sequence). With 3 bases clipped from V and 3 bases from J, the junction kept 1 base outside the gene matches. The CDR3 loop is CASSFQGDYGYTF. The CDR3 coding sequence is TGTGCCAGCAGTTTCCAGGGGGACTATGGCTACACCTTC.

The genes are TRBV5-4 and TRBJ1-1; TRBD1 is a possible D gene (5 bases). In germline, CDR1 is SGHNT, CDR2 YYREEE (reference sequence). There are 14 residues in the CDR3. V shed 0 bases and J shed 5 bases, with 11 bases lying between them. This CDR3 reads CASSLVGWGTEAFF. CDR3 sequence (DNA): TGTGCCAGCAGCTTGGTGGGGTGGGGGACTGAAGCTTTCTTT.

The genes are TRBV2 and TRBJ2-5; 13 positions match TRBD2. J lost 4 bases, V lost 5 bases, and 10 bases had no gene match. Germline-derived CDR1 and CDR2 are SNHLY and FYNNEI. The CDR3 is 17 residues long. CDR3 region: CASSRRLAGGQTETQYF. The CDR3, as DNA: TGTGCCAGCAGTCGACGACTAGCGGGGGGCCAAACAGAGACCCAGTACTTC.